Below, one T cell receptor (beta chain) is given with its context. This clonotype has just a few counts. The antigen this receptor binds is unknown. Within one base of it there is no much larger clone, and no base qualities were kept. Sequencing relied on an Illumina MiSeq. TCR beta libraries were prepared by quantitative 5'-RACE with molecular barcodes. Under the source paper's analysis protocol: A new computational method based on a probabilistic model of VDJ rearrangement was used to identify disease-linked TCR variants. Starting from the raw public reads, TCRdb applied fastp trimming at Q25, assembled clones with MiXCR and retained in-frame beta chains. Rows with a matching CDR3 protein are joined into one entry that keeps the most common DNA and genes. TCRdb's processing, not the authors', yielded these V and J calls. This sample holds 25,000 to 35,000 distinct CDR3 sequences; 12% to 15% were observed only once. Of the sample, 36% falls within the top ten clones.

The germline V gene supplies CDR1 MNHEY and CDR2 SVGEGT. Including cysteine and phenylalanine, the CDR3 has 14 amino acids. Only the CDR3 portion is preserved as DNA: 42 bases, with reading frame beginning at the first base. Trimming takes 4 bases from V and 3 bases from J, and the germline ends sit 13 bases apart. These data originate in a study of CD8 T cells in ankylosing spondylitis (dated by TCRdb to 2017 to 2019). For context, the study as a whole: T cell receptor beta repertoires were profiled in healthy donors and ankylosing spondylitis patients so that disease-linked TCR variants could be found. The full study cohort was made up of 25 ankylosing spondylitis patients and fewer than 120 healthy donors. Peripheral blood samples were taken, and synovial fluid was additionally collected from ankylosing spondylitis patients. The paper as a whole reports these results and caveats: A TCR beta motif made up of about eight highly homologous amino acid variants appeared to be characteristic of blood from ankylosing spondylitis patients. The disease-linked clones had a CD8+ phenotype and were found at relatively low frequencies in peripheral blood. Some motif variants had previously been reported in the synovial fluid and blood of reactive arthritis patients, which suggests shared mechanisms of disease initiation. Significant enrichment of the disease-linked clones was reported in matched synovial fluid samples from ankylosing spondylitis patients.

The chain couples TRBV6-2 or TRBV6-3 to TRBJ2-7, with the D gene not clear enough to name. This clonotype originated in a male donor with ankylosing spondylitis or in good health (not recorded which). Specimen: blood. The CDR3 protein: CASSFGRYLYEQYF. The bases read TGTGCCAGCAGTTTCGGACGTTATCTCTACGAGCAGTACTTC.